This passage covers 14 T cell receptor beta chains from one sample sequenced in a study of blood T cell repertoires in COVID-19. The data were produced by immunoSEQ multiplex PCR, yet TCRdb's version contains in-frame clones alone and is incomplete. The table includes a few hundred thousand clones, around 83% detected once. The specimen was PBMCs or T cells enriched from blood (not recorded which). The source of these receptors is a woman aged 50 to 60 who had recovered from COVID-19.

The chain carries TRBV6-4 and TRBJ1-1; D is uncertain. The CDR3 extends over 13 amino acids. CDR1 and CDR2 from the germline V gene are MRHNA and SNTAGT. V was cut by 4 bases and J by 1 base, with 7 bases left in between. Written as DNA, the CDR3 is TGTGCCAGCAGTGTTACAGCGAACACTGAAGCTTTCTTT. Protein: CASSVTANTEAFF.

The V and J genes are TRBV4-1 and TRBJ2-1, with 15 bases that match TRBD2. J gave up 8 bases and V 2 bases, and 7 bases lay outside the gene matches. The CDR3 runs to 17 residues. The germline V gene encodes CDR1 MGHRA and CDR2 YSYEKL. The CDR3 nucleotides read TGCGCCAGCAGCCAAAGCGGACTAGCGGGAGGGCGCTATGAGCAGTTCTTC. This codes for CASSQSGLAGGRYEQFF.

This clone has more than one count but fewer than ten. The rearrangement uses TRBV7-6 and TRBJ1-6; maybe TRBD1 (6 bases). The CDR3 consists of 15 residues. The V end was cut by 6 bases, the J end by 8 bases, with 17 bases between. Germline CDR1 is SGHVS and CDR2 is FNYEAQ. The CDR3 nucleotides read TGTGCCAGCAGTCGAGGGGGTACTTCGGATTCACCCCTCCACTTT. Amino acids: CASSRGGTSDSPLHF. Combining the CDR3 with reference TRBV7-6 and TRBJ1-6 gives the whole variable domain GAGVSQSPRYKVTKRGQDVALRCDPISGHVSLYWYRQALGQGPEFLTYFNYEAQQDKSGLPNDRFSAERPEGSISTLTIQRTEQRDSAMYRCASSRGGTSDSPLHFGNGTRLTVT.

This clone occurred a few times. The chain couples TRBV5-5 to TRBJ2-1, with TRBD2 matching 7 bases. The CDR3 is made up of 16 amino acids. Trimming took 0 bases from V and 2 from J; bases not matched to a gene: 5. CDR1 is SGHKS and CDR2 is YYEKEE in the germline V gene (reference sequence). CDR3 sequence reads: CASSLVSGGTYNEQFF. The CDR3 DNA reads as TGTGCCAGCAGCTTGGTGTCGGGGGGTACCTACAATGAGCAGTTCTTC.

This chain connects TRBV2 to TRBJ2-4; D is perhaps TRBD2 (5 bases). CDR1 and CDR2 from the germline V gene are SNHLY and FYNNEI. The CDR3 spans 12 residues. Trimming cost V 5 bases and J 16 bases, with 18 bases left between them. The CDR3 reads CASSFTPLGGYF. The DNA of the CDR3 is TGTGCCAGCAGTTTCACCCCACTAGGTGGTTACTTC. The full variable domain, in which reference TRBV2 and TRBJ2-4 provide the parts outside the CDR3, is EPEVTQTPSHQVTQMGQEVILRCVPISNHLYFYWYRQILGQKVEFLVSFYNNEISEKSEIFDDQFSVERPDGSNFTLKIRSTKLEDSAMYFCASSFTPLGGYFGAGTRLSVL.

The chain employs TRBV5-1 and TRBJ1-4; D ambiguous. Germline loops: CDR1 SGHRS, CDR2 YFSETQ. This CDR3 is 14 amino acids long. V lost 4 bases, J lost 8 bases, and 15 bases lay in between. The CDR3 sequence is CASSMRHDREKLFF. CDR3 DNA: TGCGCCAGCAGCATGAGACACGATAGAGAAAAACTGTTTTTT.

This rearrangement joins TRBV2 to TRBJ2-1, with D possibly matching TRBD2 (5 bases). Germline V gene data show CDR1 as SNHLY and CDR2 as FYNNEI. The V end was cut by 8 bases, the J end by 8 bases, with 16 bases between. This CDR3 spans 13 amino acids. The CDR3 nucleotides read TGTGCCAGCTCAGCCCTGGGGAGTGATGAGCAGTTCTTC. It codes for CASSALGSDEQFF.

The rearrangement links TRBV20-1 to TRBJ1-2; D remains ambiguous. V dropped 5 bases and J dropped 5 bases, with 9 bases sitting between them. Per the germline V gene, CDR1 is DFQATT and CDR2 is SNEGSKA (reference sequence). This CDR3 comprises 11 residues. The CDR3 DNA follows: TGCAGTGCTTCGACGGGGTATGGCTACACCTTC. As protein: CSASTGYGYTF.

This clone turned up a few times. This chain joins TRBV19 and TRBJ1-2; TRBD1 matches 7 bases. With 9 bases clipped from V and 6 bases from J, the junction kept 10 bases outside the gene matches. The germline gives CDR1 LNHDA, CDR2 SQIVND (reference sequence). This CDR3 region has 13 residues. The CDR3 DNA reads as TGTGCCAGCCGTCACAGGGGAGGTGATGGCTACACCTTC. Translated, it gives CASRHRGGDGYTF.

The V gene is TRBV5-4, the J gene TRBJ1-5, with TRBD1 matching 10 bases. The CDR3 consists of 15 residues. Germline V gives CDR1 SGHNT, CDR2 YYREEE (reference sequence). With 4 bases clipped from V and 3 bases from J, the junction kept 4 bases outside the gene matches. CDR3 protein: CASSKGTGDNQPQHF. The CDR3 DNA reads TGTGCCAGCAGCAAAGGGACAGGGGACAATCAGCCCCAGCATTTT.

The chain recombines TRBV3-1 (or the pseudogene TRBV3-2) with TRBJ1-4; no definite D call. In germline, CDR1 is LGHDT, CDR2 YNNKEL (reference sequence). This CDR3 has 17 amino acids. V was pared by 4 bases and J by 7 bases, with 22 bases between. The CDR3, as DNA: TGTGCCAGCAGCCTCACGCGCTTCGGGGTCCTTGCTGAAAAACTGTTTTTT. Protein sequence: CASSLTRFGVLAEKLFF.

The V call is TRBV7-9, the J call TRBJ2-4; the match to TRBD2 covers 13 bases. After removal of 11 bases from V and 7 bases from J, the junction contained 8 bases not matched to a gene. Germline values: CDR1 SEHNR, CDR2 FQNEAQ (reference sequence). The CDR3 loop spans 14 amino acids. The DNA for the CDR3 is TGTGCCGGCTCACTAGCGGGAGGGGGGAACATTCAGTACTTC. Encoded protein: CAGSLAGGGNIQYF.

The chain recombines TRBV19 with TRBJ1-2, with D perhaps TRBD1 (5 bases). CDR3 length: 13 amino acids. Between the trimmed V and J ends, which lost 7 bases and 2 bases, there was a span of 11 bases. The germline V gene encodes CDR1 LNHDA and CDR2 SQIVND (reference sequence). The CDR3 spells CASNRGLNYGYTF. DNA of the CDR3: TGTGCCAGTAATAGGGGATTGAACTATGGCTACACCTTC.

The chain carries TRBV4-3 and TRBJ2-7, with 7 bases lining up with TRBD2. With 2 bases clipped from V and 0 bases from J, the junction kept 4 bases outside the gene matches. Germline loops: CDR1 LGHNA, CDR2 YSLEER. The CDR3 length is 15 residues. CDR3 amino acids: CASSQSAGASYEQYF. CDR3 bases: TGCGCCAGCAGCCAAAGTGCGGGAGCCTCCTACGAGCAGTACTTC.